This T cell receptor beta chain was documented in a study of CD4 T cells in relation to SARS-CoV-2 and coronaviruses. Sequencing was performed with immunoSEQ multiplex PCR; in TCRdb, only in-frame clones are kept and a portion is missing. The sample holds some 28,000 clones, roughly 69% seen once. Study observations and caveats: In roughly 65% of donors, memory CD4+ clonotypes crossrecognized SARS-CoV-2 and at least one common cold coronavirus spike. Compared with monoreactive clones, crossreactive clones showed significantly weaker SARS-CoV-2 expansion. This crossreactivity analysis covered spike protein alone, no other viral proteins.

On this clone: The antigen remains undetermined.

The unexposed donors gave CD4+ T cells in about 2011-2018, prior to COVID-19. The cells were cultured for approximately ten days before CD4+ T cells were isolated. As cell numbers allowed, unexposed-donor CD4+ T cells faced SARS-CoV-2 S/N and four cold-coronavirus spikes. The V gene lost 1 base and the J gene lost 7 bases, with 16 bases spanning the gap. The CDR3 is 15 amino acids. Germline V gene lookup returns CDR1 SGHDN and CDR2 FVKESK. Material for sequencing was CD4+ T cells from PBMCs, cultured in vitro. The TCR originated in a human donor in good health. The chain recombines TRBV14 with TRBJ1-2, with D possibly matching TRBD1 (6 bases). Written as DNA, the CDR3 is TGTGCCAGCAGCCAAGCGGGGGCAGGGCTACGTGGCTACACCTTC. Translating gives CASSQAGAGLRGYTF.